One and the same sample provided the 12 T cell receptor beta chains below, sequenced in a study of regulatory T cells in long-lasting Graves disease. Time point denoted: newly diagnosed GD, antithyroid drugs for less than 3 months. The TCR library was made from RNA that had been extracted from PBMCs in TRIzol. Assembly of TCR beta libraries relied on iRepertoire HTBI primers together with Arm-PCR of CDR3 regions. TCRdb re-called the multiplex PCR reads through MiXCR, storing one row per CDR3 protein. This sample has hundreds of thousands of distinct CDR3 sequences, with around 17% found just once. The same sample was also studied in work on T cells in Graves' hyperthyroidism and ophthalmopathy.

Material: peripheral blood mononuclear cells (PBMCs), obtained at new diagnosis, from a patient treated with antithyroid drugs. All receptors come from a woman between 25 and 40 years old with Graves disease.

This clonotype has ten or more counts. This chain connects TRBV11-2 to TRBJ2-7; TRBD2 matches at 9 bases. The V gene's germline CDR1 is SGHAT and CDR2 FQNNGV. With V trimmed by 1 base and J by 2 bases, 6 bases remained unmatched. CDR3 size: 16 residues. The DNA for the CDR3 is TGTGCCAGCAGCTTAGGAAGGCTAGCGGGGACCTACGAGCAGTACTTC. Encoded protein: CASSLGRLAGTYEQYF.

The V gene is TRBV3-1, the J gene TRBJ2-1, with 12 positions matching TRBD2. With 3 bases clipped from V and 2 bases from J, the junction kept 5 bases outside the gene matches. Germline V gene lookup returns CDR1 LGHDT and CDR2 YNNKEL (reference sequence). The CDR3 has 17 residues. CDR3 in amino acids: CASSQSSGRGPYNEQFF. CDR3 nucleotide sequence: TGTGCCAGCAGCCAGTCTAGCGGGAGGGGCCCCTACAATGAGCAGTTCTTC.

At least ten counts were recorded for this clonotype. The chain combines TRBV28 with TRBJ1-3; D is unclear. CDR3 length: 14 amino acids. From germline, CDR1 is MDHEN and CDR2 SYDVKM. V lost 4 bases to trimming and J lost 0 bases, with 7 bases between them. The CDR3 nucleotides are TGTGCCAGCAGTTCCGGGAGCTCTGGAAACACCATATATTTT. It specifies CASSSGSSGNTIYF.

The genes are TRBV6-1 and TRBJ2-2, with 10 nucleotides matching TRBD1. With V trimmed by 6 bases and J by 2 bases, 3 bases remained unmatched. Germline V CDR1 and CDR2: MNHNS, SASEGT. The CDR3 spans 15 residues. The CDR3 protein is CASRWDRGNTGELFF. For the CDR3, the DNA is TGTGCCAGCAGATGGGACAGGGGAAACACCGGGGAGCTGTTTTTT.

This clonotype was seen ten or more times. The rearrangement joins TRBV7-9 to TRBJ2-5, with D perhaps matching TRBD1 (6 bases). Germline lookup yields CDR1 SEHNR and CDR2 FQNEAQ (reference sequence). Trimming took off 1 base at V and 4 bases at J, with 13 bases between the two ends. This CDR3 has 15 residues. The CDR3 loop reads CASSLVEQGRETQYF. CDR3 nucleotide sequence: TGTGCCAGCAGCTTAGTCGAGCAGGGGCGAGAGACCCAGTACTTC.

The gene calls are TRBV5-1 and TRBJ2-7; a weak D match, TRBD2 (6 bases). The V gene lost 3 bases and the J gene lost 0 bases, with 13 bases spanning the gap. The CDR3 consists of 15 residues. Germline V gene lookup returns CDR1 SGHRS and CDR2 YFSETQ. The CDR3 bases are TGCGCCAGCAGCTGGGGACTGGGTTTCTCCTACGAGCAGTACTTC. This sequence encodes CASSWGLGFSYEQYF.

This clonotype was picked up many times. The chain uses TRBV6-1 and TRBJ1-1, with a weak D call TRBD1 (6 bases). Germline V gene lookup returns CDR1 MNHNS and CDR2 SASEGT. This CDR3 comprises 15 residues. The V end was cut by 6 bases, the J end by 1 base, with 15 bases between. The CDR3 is CASSGGAAKNTEAFF. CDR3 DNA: TGTGCCAGCAGCGGGGGCGCCGCAAAGAACACTGAAGCTTTCTTT.

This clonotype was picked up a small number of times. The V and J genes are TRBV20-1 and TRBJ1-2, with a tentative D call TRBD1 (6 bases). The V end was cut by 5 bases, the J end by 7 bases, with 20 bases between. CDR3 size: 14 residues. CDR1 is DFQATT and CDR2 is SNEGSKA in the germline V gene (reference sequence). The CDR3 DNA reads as TGCAGTGCTCCAAGGTCGGGGGGGGCTGGTGGCTACACCTTC. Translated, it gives CSAPRSGGAGGYTF.

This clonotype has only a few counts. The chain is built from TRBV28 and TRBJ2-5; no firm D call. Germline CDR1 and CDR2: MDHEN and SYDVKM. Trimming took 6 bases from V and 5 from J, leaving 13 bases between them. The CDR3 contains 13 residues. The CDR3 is CASSRLGWETQYF. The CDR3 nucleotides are TGTGCCAGCAGCAGACTGGGTTGGGAGACCCAGTACTTC.

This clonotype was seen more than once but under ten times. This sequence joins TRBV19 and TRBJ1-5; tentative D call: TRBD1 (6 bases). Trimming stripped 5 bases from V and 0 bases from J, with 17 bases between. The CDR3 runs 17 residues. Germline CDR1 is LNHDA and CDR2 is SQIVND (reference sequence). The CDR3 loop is CASSPQAGTLSNQPQHF. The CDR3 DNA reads TGTGCCAGTAGTCCACAAGCCGGGACACTTAGCAATCAGCCCCAGCATTTT.

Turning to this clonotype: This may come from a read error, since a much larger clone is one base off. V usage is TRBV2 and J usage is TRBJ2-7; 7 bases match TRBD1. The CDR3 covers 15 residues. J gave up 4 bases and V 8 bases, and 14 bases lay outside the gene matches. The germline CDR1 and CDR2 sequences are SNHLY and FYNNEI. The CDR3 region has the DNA TGTGCCAGCGCCCCACCCGGGACAGTCAAATACGAGCAGTACTTC. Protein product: CASAPPGTVKYEQYF. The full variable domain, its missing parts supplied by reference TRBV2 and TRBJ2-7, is EPEVTQTPSHQVTQMGQEVILRCVPISNHLYFYWYRQILGQKVEFLVSFYNNEISEKSEIFDDQFSVERPDGSNFTLKIRSTKLEDSAMYFCASAPPGTVKYEQYFGPGTRLTVT.

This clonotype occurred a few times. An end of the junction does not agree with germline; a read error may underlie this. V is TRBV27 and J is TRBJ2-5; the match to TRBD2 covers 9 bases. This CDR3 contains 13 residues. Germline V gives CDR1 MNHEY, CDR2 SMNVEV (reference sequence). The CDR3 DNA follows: TGTGCCAGCAGACCAGCGGGGGGCATTACTATAGGCTTC. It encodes CASRPAGGITIGF.